These 31 T cell receptor beta chains originate from one sample sequenced in a study of T cells in Graves' hyperthyroidism and ophthalmopathy. The CDR3 regions of TCR beta were amplified from RNA transcripts. Using the HTBI primer set, a first-round RT-PCR was run on the TCR CDR3. TCRdb re-analysed the multiplex PCR reads in MiXCR, keeping a single row per CDR3 protein. Counted here are around 600,000 distinct CDR3 sequences, 13% to 15% occurring once; the ten biggest clones make up about 7%. Sequencing was done on a sample of blood. The receptors were gathered from a young woman with Graves' ophthalmopathy.

This clonotype was observed at least ten times. The rearrangement uses TRBV7-3 and TRBJ2-3, with 7 bases that match TRBD1. The CDR3 is made up of 15 amino acids. Germline loops: CDR1 SGHTA, CDR2 FQGTGA. The V segment lost 5 bases and the J segment 4 bases; nucleotides outside the gene matches: 9. The CDR3 reads CASSPTGLGADTQYF. In nucleotides, the CDR3 is TGTGCCAGCAGCCCGACAGGGTTAGGGGCAGATACGCAGTATTTT.

Many counts were recorded for this clonotype. This rearrangement joins TRBV28 to TRBJ1-2, with D possibly being TRBD1 (6 bases). CDR3 length: 13 amino acids. The V end was cut by 4 bases, the J end by 4 bases, with 10 bases between. CDR1 is MDHEN and CDR2 is SYDVKM in the germline V gene. The CDR3 reads CASSWGRGYGYTF. CDR3 bases: TGTGCCAGCAGTTGGGGGCGCGGCTATGGCTACACCTTC.

The chain links TRBV9 to TRBJ2-1, with TRBD2 identical over 8 bases. The CDR3 consists of 15 residues. Germline V gene data show CDR1 as SGDLS and CDR2 as YYNGEE. The V gene end was trimmed by 3 bases and the J gene end by 4 bases; junction bases not matched to a gene: 6. CDR3 protein: CASSASGPSYNEQFF. CDR3 DNA: TGTGCCAGCAGCGCTAGCGGGCCATCATACAATGAGCAGTTCTTC. The variable domain in full, with the rest retrieved from reference TRBV9 and TRBJ2-1, is DSGVTQTPKHLITATGQRVTLRCSPRSGDLSVYWYQQSLDQGLQFLIQYYNGEERAKGNILERFSAQQFPDLHSELNLSSLELGDSALYFCASSASGPSYNEQFFGPGTRLTVL.

This clonotype was observed many times. This chain connects TRBV28 to TRBJ2-1, with TRBD2 matching over 10 bases. The CDR3 has 15 residues. The ends lost 4 bases at V and 6 bases at J; junction bases unmatched: 6. Germline V CDR1 and CDR2: MDHEN, SYDVKM. CDR3 DNA: TGTGCCAGCAGTTCTCTAGCGGGAGTATTCAATGAGCAGTTCTTC. This sequence encodes CASSSLAGVFNEQFF.

This clonotype was seen ten or more times. The CDR3 sequence is CASSRDTQYF. CDR3 nucleotide sequence: TGTGCCAGCAGCCGCGATACGCAGTATTTT. V and J are TRBV7-9 and TRBJ2-3; D remains ambiguous. Trimming removed 5 bases at V and 6 bases at J, with 3 bases between. Germline assignment: CDR1 SEHNR and CDR2 FQNEAQ (reference sequence). CDR3 length: 10 amino acids.

This clonotype was found many times. This chain joins TRBV20-1 and TRBJ2-2; TRBD1 agrees at 10 bases. The germline gives CDR1 DFQATT, CDR2 SNEGSKA (reference sequence). Trimming took 5 bases from V and 5 from J; bases not matched to a gene: 8. This CDR3 has 15 residues. The chain's CDR3 is CSAPLRTGGTGELFF. CDR3 bases: TGCAGTGCTCCCCTCCGGACAGGGGGAACCGGGGAGCTGTTTTTT.

The chain uses TRBV4-2 and TRBJ2-3; TRBD2 aligns across 14 bases. The CDR3 spans 18 residues. CDR1 and CDR2 (germline): LGHNA, YNFKEQ. V gave up 4 bases and J gave up 4 bases; unmatched junction bases: 10. This chain's CDR3 is CASSPHPGTSGSADTQYF. The CDR3, as DNA: TGTGCCAGCAGCCCTCACCCGGGGACTAGCGGGAGTGCAGATACGCAGTATTTT.

The chain is built from TRBV7-3 and TRBJ1-2, with D possibly TRBD1 on 6 matching bases. Germline CDR1 reads SGHTA; CDR2 reads FQGTGA. V was shortened by 2 bases and J by 12 bases, with 16 bases between the two germline ends. The CDR3 has 13 residues. The CDR3 is CASSLDQDRTHTF. The CDR3, as DNA: TGTGCCAGCAGCTTAGACCAGGACAGAACCCACACCTTC.

The genes are TRBV12-5 and TRBJ2-7; 10 nucleotides align to TRBD1. CDR1 and CDR2 (germline): LGHNT, FRNRAP. This CDR3 has 14 residues. V shed 2 bases and J 6 bases; nucleotides not matched to a gene: 4. The CDR3 sequence: CASGLRQGAGEQYF. In DNA, the CDR3 is TGTGCTAGTGGTTTGCGACAGGGGGCCGGCGAGCAGTACTTC.

This clonotype was seen repeatedly, ten times or more. CDR3 protein: CAWSVGAYIQYF. The CDR3 DNA reads as TGTGCCTGGAGTGTAGGAGCGTACATTCAGTACTTC. J is TRBJ2-4 and V is TRBV30; D gene uncertain. The V gene lost 0 bases and the J gene lost 8 bases, with 8 bases spanning the gap. This CDR3 spans 12 amino acids. Per the germline V gene, CDR1 is GTSNPN and CDR2 is SVGIG (reference sequence).

This clonotype was detected many times. This sequence joins TRBV7-2 and TRBJ1-2; D is uncertain. This CDR3 is built from 15 residues. V was cut by 4 bases and J by 8 bases, with 20 bases left in between. Germline CDR1 and CDR2: SGHTA and FQGNSA. The CDR3 DNA is TGTGCCAGCAGCTCTTATCTGACGGATCGTAGGGGCTACACCTTC. Translated: CASSSYLTDRRGYTF.

This clonotype was observed many times. The V gene is TRBV20-1, the J gene TRBJ2-3; 7 nucleotides line up with TRBD2. In germline, CDR1 is DFQATT, CDR2 SNEGSKA (reference sequence). V gave up 4 bases and J gave up 0 bases; unmatched junction bases: 4. This CDR3 region has 14 residues. CDR3 bases: TGCAGTGCTAAAACTAGCGAAAGCACAGATACGCAGTATTTT. It yields the protein CSAKTSESTDTQYF.

The table lists this clonotype with many counts. The chain couples TRBV27 to TRBJ1-2, with 7 bases identical to TRBD1. V trimming: 3 bases; J trimming: 7 bases; junction bases outside the gene matches: 5. CDR1 and CDR2 (germline): MNHEY, SMNVEV (reference sequence). The CDR3 totals 13 residues. The CDR3 nucleotides are TGTGCCAGCAGTTTCCGACAGGGAACTGGCTACACCTTC. As protein: CASSFRQGTGYTF.

V and J are TRBV3-1 and TRBJ2-1; D is unresolved. The V gene's germline CDR1 is LGHDT and CDR2 YNNKEL (reference sequence). The CDR3 has 14 residues. The ends were cut back, 1 base at V and 13 bases at J, with 17 bases in the middle. The CDR3 DNA sequence: TGTGCCAGCAGCCAAGCACCCCAGGTAGGGAAACAGTTCTTC. Amino acids: CASSQAPQVGKQFF.

This clonotype was counted many times. The chain combines TRBV11-1 with TRBJ2-7, with D perhaps matching TRBD1 (6 bases). The CDR3 is made up of 15 amino acids. CDR1 and CDR2 (germline): SGHAT, FQDESV (reference sequence). Trimming pared 5 bases from V and 2 bases from J, leaving 16 bases between. CDR3 sequence (DNA): TGTGCCAGCAGCCCCGGGGACAAACTACCCTACGAGCAGTACTTC. It encodes CASSPGDKLPYEQYF.

In its sample, this clonotype was seen a few times. The gene calls are TRBV10-3 and TRBJ1-1, with 8 bases that match TRBD1. Per the germline V gene, CDR1 is ENHRY and CDR2 is SYGVKD. V was clipped by 1 base and J by 3 bases; unmatched bases: 7. This CDR3 spans 16 amino acids. This chain's CDR3 is CAISEFLDREDTEAFF. The CDR3 nucleotides read TGTGCCATCAGTGAGTTTTTGGACAGGGAGGACACTGAAGCTTTCTTT.

This clonotype was counted many times. This chain uses TRBV20-1 with TRBJ1-1; D unresolved. CDR3 size: 13 residues. Looked up from germline, CDR1 is DFQATT and CDR2 is SNEGSKA (reference sequence). Deletions cut 1 base from V and 6 bases from J, with 12 bases between. CDR3 sequence (DNA): TGCAGTGCTAGAGGGTTTAAATGGTCTGAAGCTTTCTTT. This codes for CSARGFKWSEAFF.

This clonotype was recorded at least ten times. This sequence joins TRBV12-3 or TRBV12-4 and TRBJ2-7, with D hard to call. The ends were cut back, 1 base at V and 0 bases at J, with 10 bases in the middle. This CDR3 has 15 residues. The CDR3 sequence: CASSLGRVSSYEQYF. The DNA of the CDR3 is TGTGCCAGCAGTTTAGGAAGGGTGAGCTCCTACGAGCAGTACTTC.

The genes are TRBV9 and TRBJ2-7; D perhaps matches TRBD2 (7 bases). Germline loops: CDR1 SGDLS, CDR2 YYNGEE. The V gene lost 7 bases and the J gene lost 6 bases, with 14 bases spanning the gap. This CDR3 has 12 residues. The CDR3, as DNA: TGTGCCAGCGACACGGGGGGCGTCGAGCAGTACTTC. Its translation is CASDTGGVEQYF.

This clonotype was seen at least ten times. The gene calls are TRBV7-6 and TRBJ2-7; D unclear. CDR1 SGHVS and CDR2 FNYEAQ come from the germline V gene. V was cut by 2 bases and J by 5 bases, with 10 bases left in between. The CDR3 sequence is 13 residues long. The CDR3 protein is CASSLLANHEQYF. Written as DNA, the CDR3 is TGTGCCAGCAGCTTACTCGCGAACCACGAGCAGTACTTC.

Many counts were recorded for this clonotype. J is TRBJ1-5 and V is TRBV6-1; 7 bases agree with TRBD1. V lost 5 bases and J lost 4; bases outside the gene matches: 11. Germline CDR1 and CDR2: MNHNS and SASEGT. This CDR3 spans 16 amino acids. As DNA, the CDR3 is TGTGCCAGCAGTCCCTCCGGAACAGGGGATAATCAGCCCCAGCATTTT. Translated: CASSPSGTGDNQPQHF.

For this clonotype: The germline gene is not matched at one end of the junction; a read error may be the cause. J is TRBJ2-6 and V is TRBV7-7, with 9 bases identical to TRBD1. Germline CDR1 SSHAT, CDR2 FNYEAQ (reference sequence). This CDR3 contains 18 residues. The CDR3 spells CASSNRDRDDDWANVLTF. CDR3 nucleotide sequence: TGTGCTAGCAGCAACCGGGACAGGGACGATGACTGGGCCAACGTCCTGACTTTC.

In regard to this clonotype: The final CDR3 position lacks the conserved phenylalanine or tryptophan, pointing to a likely read error. The limits of the CDR3 on the DNA are not certain, so only TCRdb's listed CDR3 is given. The chain uses TRBV6-2 or TRBV6-3 and TRBJ1-2. Ends included, the CDR3 has 12 residues. The germline CDR1 and CDR2 sequences are MNHEY and SVGEGT. The CDR3 sequence is CASRGLAGDPNL.

At least ten counts were recorded for this clonotype. The chain recombines TRBV18 with TRBJ1-1; TRBD1 aligns across 7 bases. The CDR3 sequence is 15 residues long. Germline-derived CDR1 and CDR2 are KGHSH and LQKENI. The V segment lost 0 bases and the J segment 3 bases; nucleotides outside the gene matches: 4. The CDR3 reads CASSPPGQRYTEAFF. The CDR3 bases are TGTGCCAGCTCACCACCGGGACAGAGGTACACTGAAGCTTTCTTT. Full variable domain (outside the CDR3, taken from reference TRBV18 and TRBJ1-1): NAGVMQNPRHLVRRRGQEARLRCSPMKGHSHVYWYRQLPEEGLKFMVYLQKENIIDESGMPKERFSAEFPKEGPSILRIQQVVRGDSAAYFCASSPPGQRYTEAFFGQGTRLTVV.

This clonotype appeared a few times. The genes are TRBV20-1 and TRBJ1-5; D is possibly TRBD1 (6 bases). V dropped 0 bases and J dropped 7 bases, with 13 bases sitting between them. The CDR3 is made up of 14 amino acids. Germline assignment: CDR1 DFQATT and CDR2 SNEGSKA (reference sequence). CDR3 sequence reads: CSARDRGGTQPQHF. In DNA form, the CDR3 reads TGCAGTGCTAGAGATCGGGGAGGGACACAGCCCCAGCATTTT.

This clonotype was recorded many times. J is TRBJ2-7 and V is TRBV14; weak D call: TRBD2 (6 bases). This CDR3 comprises 16 residues. Germline-derived CDR1 and CDR2 are SGHDN and FVKESK. Deletions cut 4 bases from V and 2 bases from J, with 18 bases between. In DNA form, the CDR3 reads TGTGCCAGCAGCCTCAAGACTAGAGATCTCACCTACGAGCAGTACTTC. Translated, it gives CASSLKTRDLTYEQYF. The variable domain in full, with the rest retrieved from reference TRBV14 and TRBJ2-7, is EAGVTQFPSHSVIEKGQTVTLRCDPISGHDNLYWYRRVMGKEIKFLLHFVKESKQDESGMPNNRFLAERTGGTYSTLKVQPAELEDSGVYFCASSLKTRDLTYEQYFGPGTRLTVT.

The chain recombines TRBV11-2 with TRBJ2-3; D might be TRBD2 (6 bases). V dropped 2 bases and J dropped 0 bases, with 9 bases sitting between them. This CDR3 spans 15 amino acids. Germline values: CDR1 SGHAT, CDR2 FQNNGV. Here the CDR3 reads CASSLRSGSTDTQYF. In DNA, the CDR3 is TGTGCCAGCAGCTTACGGAGCGGGAGCACAGATACGCAGTATTTT.

This chain links TRBV6-2 or TRBV6-3 with TRBJ2-7; possibly TRBD1 or TRBD2 for D (5 bases each). CDR1 and CDR2 from the germline V gene are MNHEY and SVGEGT. Trimming removed 3 bases at V and 9 bases at J, with 6 bases between. The CDR3 is 10 residues long. The chain's CDR3 is CASSYGGQYF. The CDR3 region has the DNA TGTGCCAGCAGTTATGGGGGGCAGTACTTC.

This clonotype has just a few counts. The gene calls are TRBV20-1 and TRBJ2-1, with 8 positions matching TRBD2. V lost 2 bases to trimming and J lost 7 bases; unmatched junction nucleotides: 10. Germline V gene data show CDR1 as DFQATT and CDR2 as SNEGSKA (reference sequence). CDR3 length equals 15 residues. The CDR3 DNA is TGCAGTGCTAGATCGACGGGAGGGCCGAGTAATGAGCAGTTCTTC. Protein sequence: CSARSTGGPSNEQFF.

This clonotype was picked up many times. The CDR3 here is CASSYSRNRQAKNIQYF. CDR3 bases: TGTGCCAGCAGTTACTCGAGGAACAGGCAAGCCAAAAACATTCAGTACTTC. V usage is TRBV6-2 or TRBV6-3 and J usage is TRBJ2-4, with a tentative D call TRBD1 (5 bases). CDR1 and CDR2 (germline): MNHEY, SVGEGT. There are 17 residues in the CDR3. V lost 0 bases, J lost 0 bases, and 12 bases lay in between.

This clonotype was counted ten times or more. The gene calls are TRBV20-1 and TRBJ2-5, with 13 nucleotides matching TRBD2. V shed 4 bases, J shed 1 base, and the junction held 12 bases outside the gene matches. This CDR3 has 18 amino acids. Germline V lookup: CDR1 DFQATT, CDR2 SNEGSKA (reference sequence). CDR3 coding DNA: TGCAGTGCTACCGAAACTAGCGGGAGGGCCTTGGGCCAAGAGACCCAGTACTTC. It yields the protein CSATETSGRALGQETQYF.